The 30 T cell receptor beta chains below were found in one sample sequenced in a study of blood T cell dynamics during melanoma immunotherapy. Only in-frame clones appear in the TCRdb table, and some are missing; sequencing was by immunoSEQ multiplex PCR. The sample includes some 9,900 clones, approximately 90% of them seen just once. Time point indicated: pre-treatment baseline. The input for sequencing was blood, taken from a patient treated with checkpoint blockade. These receptors were obtained from a human donor with melanoma.

V gene TRBV19 combines with J gene TRBJ1-2; the match to TRBD1 covers 8 bases. The length of the CDR3 is 13 residues. The J segment lost 8 bases and the V segment lost 5 bases, leaving 7 bases of the junction unmatched. Germline CDR1 and CDR2: LNHDA and SQIVND (reference sequence). The CDR3: CASSRDRGGGYTF. CDR3 sequence (DNA): TGTGCCAGTAGTCGAGACAGGGGAGGGGGCTACACCTTC. The variable domain in full, completed from reference TRBV19 and TRBJ1-2, reads DGGITQSPKYLFRKEGQNVTLSCEQNLNHDAMYWYRQDPGQGLRLIYYSQIVNDFQKGDIAEGYSVSREKKESFPLTVTSAQKNPTAFYLCASSRDRGGGYTFGSGTRLTVV.

J is TRBJ2-7 and V is TRBV19, with 10 bases identical to TRBD2. V shed 10 bases, J shed 4 bases, and the junction held 10 bases outside the gene matches. The CDR3 spans 14 residues. Per germline, CDR1 LNHDA and CDR2 SQIVND (reference sequence). The CDR3 DNA follows: TGTGCCAAAAGGCCTAGCGGGAGTTTATACGAGCAGTACGTC. Protein sequence: CAKRPSGSLYEQYV.

DNA of the CDR3: TGTGCCAGCAGAATTGCGGGCTTAGGGAACACTGAAGCTTTCTTT. It is translated as CASRIAGLGNTEAFF. The V and J genes are TRBV5-8 and TRBJ1-1; no reliable D call. The CDR3 length is 15 residues. V was clipped by 5 bases and J by 1 base, with 15 bases between them. Germline V lookup: CDR1 SGHTS, CDR2 YDEGEE.

The genes are TRBV10-3 and TRBJ1-1; D is unclear. Trimming left V 0 bases short and J 4 bases short, with 12 bases between. This CDR3 is 15 amino acids long. Germline V gene lookup returns CDR1 ENHRY and CDR2 SYGVKD. The CDR3 here is CAISESDFESTEAFF. The CDR3 DNA follows: TGTGCCATCAGTGAGTCGGACTTTGAGAGCACTGAAGCTTTCTTT.

This clone has only a few counts. This rearrangement joins TRBV10-3 to TRBJ1-2, with TRBD1 matching over 8 bases. The germline CDR1 and CDR2 sequences are ENHRY and SYGVKD. J was trimmed by 2 bases and V by 0 bases; bases with no gene match: 5. This CDR3 contains 16 residues. The CDR3 DNA reads TGTGCCATCAGTGAGTCCCCTTACAGGGGGAACTATGGCTACACCTTC. It translates to CAISESPYRGNYGYTF.

V gene TRBV18 combines with J gene TRBJ2-4; D is undetermined. The CDR3 consists of 16 residues. Germline V gene lookup returns CDR1 KGHSH and CDR2 LQKENI. Trimming stripped 3 bases from V and 7 bases from J, with 19 bases between. The CDR3 protein is CASSPPLAGRMNIQYF. CDR3 DNA sequence: TGTGCCAGCTCACCCCCGTTAGCTGGAAGGATGAACATTCAGTACTTC. Combining the CDR3 with reference TRBV18 and TRBJ2-4 gives the whole variable domain NAGVMQNPRHLVRRRGQEARLRCSPMKGHSHVYWYRQLPEEGLKFMVYLQKENIIDESGMPKERFSAEFPKEGPSILRIQQVVRGDSAAYFCASSPPLAGRMNIQYFGAGTRLSVL.

This chain uses TRBV9 with TRBJ2-1; 9 nucleotides match TRBD2. The J segment lost 2 bases and the V segment lost 2 bases, leaving 2 bases of the junction unmatched. Germline V gene sequence: CDR1 SGDLS, CDR2 YYNGEE. The CDR3 consists of 15 residues. In DNA form, the CDR3 reads TGTGCCAGCAGCGTCGGACTAGCGCCCTACAATGAGCAGTTCTTC. It specifies CASSVGLAPYNEQFF.

The V gene is TRBV6-4, the J gene TRBJ1-2, with a weak D call TRBD1 (5 bases). Germline CDR1 and CDR2: MRHNA and SNTAGT. The V end was cut by 4 bases, the J end by 4 bases, with 13 bases between. CDR3 size: 14 residues. In DNA form, the CDR3 reads TGTGCCAGCAGTGGAGGGGCCTTTGGCTATGGCTACACCTTC. This sequence encodes CASSGGAFGYGYTF.

This clone has a single count. The V call is TRBV5-4, the J call TRBJ1-1; D is unclear. This CDR3 spans 13 amino acids. The germline CDR1 and CDR2 sequences are SGHNT and YYREEE (reference sequence). V lost 1 base and J lost 1, with 5 bases in between. The CDR3 coding sequence is TGTGCCAGCAGCTTGCGGGGGAACACTGAAGCTTTCTTT. This gives the protein CASSLRGNTEAFF.

The chain links TRBV7-8 to TRBJ2-7, with TRBD2 identical over 13 bases. With 4 bases clipped from V and 0 bases from J, the junction kept 3 bases outside the gene matches. CDR1 and CDR2 (germline): SGHVS, FQNEAQ. This CDR3 has 16 residues. CDR3 region: CASSSRTSGSSYEQYV. The CDR3 DNA reads as TGTGCCAGCAGCTCCCGGACTAGCGGGAGCTCCTACGAGCAGTACGTC.

This clone occurred a few times. V and J are TRBV25-1 and TRBJ2-1; D is tentatively TRBD1 or TRBD2 (5 bases each). The CDR3 runs to 12 residues. Trimming removed 6 bases from V and 7 bases from J, with 10 bases in between. Looked up from germline, CDR1 is MGHDK and CDR2 is SYGVNS. Here the CDR3 reads CASSSWGNEQFF. The CDR3 coding sequence is TGTGCCAGCAGCTCATGGGGGAATGAGCAGTTCTTC.

The chain employs TRBV18 and TRBJ2-3; 8 bases are a match to TRBD2. CDR3 length: 15 amino acids. Germline V gives CDR1 KGHSH, CDR2 LQKENI. J was trimmed by 8 bases and V by 3 bases; bases with no gene match: 10. The CDR3 nucleotides are TGTGCCAGCTCACCCCCCAGCGGGAGTCAGCGTACGCAGTATTTT. Translating it yields CASSPPSGSQRTQYF. Using reference TRBV18 and TRBJ2-3 for the parts outside the CDR3, the full variable domain is NAGVMQNPRHLVRRRGQEARLRCSPMKGHSHVYWYRQLPEEGLKFMVYLQKENIIDESGMPKERFSAEFPKEGPSILRIQQVVRGDSAAYFCASSPPSGSQRTQYFGPGTRLTVL.

This rearrangement joins TRBV18 to TRBJ1-4; possibly TRBD1 for D (5 bases). The CDR3 is made up of 15 amino acids. Per the germline V gene, CDR1 is KGHSH and CDR2 is LQKENI. Trimming took 3 bases from V and 4 from J, leaving 12 bases between them. The CDR3 nucleotides read TGTGCCAGCTCACCTCGCCGGGGGGTTAATGAAAAACTGTTTTTT. Translating gives CASSPRRGVNEKLFF.

The V and J genes are TRBV19 and TRBJ1-2; 7 positions agree with TRBD1. In germline, CDR1 is LNHDA, CDR2 SQIVND (reference sequence). The CDR3 consists of 14 residues. Trimming took 4 bases from V and 8 from J; bases not matched to a gene: 10. The CDR3 DNA sequence: TGTGCCAGTAGTACCCCCGGGACAGTGGAAGGCTACACCTTC. Translated, it gives CASSTPGTVEGYTF.

CDR3 sequence reads: CASGHQETQYF. The CDR3 DNA reads TGTGCCAGCGGACACCAAGAGACCCAGTACTTC. The gene calls are TRBV2 and TRBJ2-5; D remains ambiguous. The V and J ends lost 8 bases and 0 bases respectively, with 4 bases between them. From germline, CDR1 is SNHLY and CDR2 FYNNEI. The CDR3 totals 11 residues.

The chain has TRBV14 and TRBJ2-1, with 11 bases lining up with TRBD2. V lost 4 bases, J lost 2 bases, and 4 bases stayed unmatched. Germline CDR1 and CDR2: SGHDN and FVKESK. CDR3 length: 16 residues. CDR3 bases: TGTGCCAGCAGCCTAGCGGGAGGGTTGCCCTACAATGAGCAGTTCTTC. Amino acids: CASSLAGGLPYNEQFF.

This clone appeared a single time. The J gene is TRBJ1-1, the V gene TRBV19; 7 bases align to TRBD1. CDR1 and CDR2 (germline): LNHDA, SQIVND (reference sequence). This CDR3 spans 14 amino acids. Trimming at V came to 5 bases and at J to 7 bases, leaving 10 bases not matched to a gene. CDR3 nucleotide sequence: TGTGCCAGTAGTCTGGACAGGAGGCCGAGTGAAGCTTTCTTT. As protein: CASSLDRRPSEAFF.

This sequence joins TRBV5-1 and TRBJ2-2; D may match TRBD1 or TRBD2 (5 bases each). Germline V gene sequence: CDR1 SGHRS, CDR2 YFSETQ. The CDR3 extends over 13 amino acids. V was clipped by 5 bases and J by 6 bases, with 11 bases between them. The CDR3 region has the DNA TGCGCCAGCAGACCACTAGGGGCCGGGGAGCTGTTTTTT. As protein: CASRPLGAGELFF.

This chain uses TRBV7-9 with TRBJ2-2; 9 bases align to TRBD1. J was trimmed by 4 bases and V by 5 bases; bases with no gene match: 17. This CDR3 spans 19 amino acids. CDR1 is SEHNR, CDR2 FQNEAQ, per germline (reference sequence). CDR3: CASSPQGGTGRAGTGELFF. CDR3 nucleotide sequence: TGTGCCAGCAGCCCCCAAGGAGGGACAGGGAGAGCGGGCACCGGGGAGCTGTTTTTT.

V usage is TRBV2 and J usage is TRBJ2-1; D is unresolved. V was shortened by 4 bases and J by 12 bases, with 10 bases between the two germline ends. The CDR3 consists of 11 residues. Looked up from germline, CDR1 is SNHLY and CDR2 is FYNNEI. The CDR3 DNA reads TGTGCCAGCAGTGTAGCCTCATGGCAGTTCTTC. It encodes CASSVASWQFF. The variable domain in full, completed from reference TRBV2 and TRBJ2-1, reads EPEVTQTPSHQVTQMGQEVILRCVPISNHLYFYWYRQILGQKVEFLVSFYNNEISEKSEIFDDQFSVERPDGSNFTLKIRSTKLEDSAMYFCASSVASWQFFGPGTRLTVL.

This chain links TRBV2 with TRBJ1-4, with TRBD1 identical over 9 bases. The ends lost 6 bases at V and 8 bases at J; junction bases unmatched: 10. The CDR3 sequence is 15 residues long. Germline V CDR1 and CDR2: SNHLY, FYNNEI. CDR3 residues: CASSPQGARGEKLFF. DNA of the CDR3: TGTGCCAGCAGCCCACAGGGGGCAAGGGGAGAAAAACTGTTTTTT.

This clone was observed a handful of times. The chain employs TRBV13 and TRBJ1-2, with 8 positions matching TRBD1. The germline V gene has CDR1 PRHDT and CDR2 FYEKMQ (reference sequence). The ends lost 2 bases at V and 7 bases at J; junction bases unmatched: 3. This CDR3 spans 13 amino acids. CDR3 amino acids: CASSLTGGGGYTF. CDR3 sequence (DNA): TGTGCCAGCAGCTTAACAGGGGGAGGTGGCTACACCTTC.

This chain connects TRBV2 to TRBJ2-2, with 12 nucleotides matching TRBD1. Germline assignment: CDR1 SNHLY and CDR2 FYNNEI. This CDR3 has 15 amino acids. The V segment lost 6 bases and the J segment 7 bases; nucleotides outside the gene matches: 6. This CDR3 reads CASSGTGGGNGELFF. The CDR3 nucleotides are TGTGCCAGCAGCGGGACAGGGGGCGGAAACGGGGAGCTGTTTTTT.

The V call is TRBV15, the J call TRBJ2-5; TRBD1 is a possible D gene (6 bases). Trimming removed 3 bases from V and 7 bases from J, with 24 bases in between. The CDR3 covers 17 residues. CDR1 LNHNV and CDR2 YYDKDF come from the germline V gene (reference sequence). CDR3 in amino acids: CATSSGTRAVTRGTQYF. CDR3 DNA sequence: TGTGCCACCAGCAGCGGGACACGGGCGGTAACACGGGGGACCCAGTACTTC. Filled out from reference TRBV15 and TRBJ2-5, the complete variable domain reads DAMVIQNPRYQVTQFGKPVTLSCSQTLNHNVMYWYQQKSSQAPKLLFHYYDKDFNNEADTPDNFQSRRPNTSFCFLDIRSPGLGDTAMYLCATSSGTRAVTRGTQYFGPGTRLLVL.

The rearrangement uses TRBV4-1 and TRBJ2-5; perhaps TRBD2 as D (5 bases). CDR3 length: 16 amino acids. Germline V lookup: CDR1 MGHRA, CDR2 YSYEKL. Trimming left V 3 bases short and J 1 base short, with 15 bases between. CDR3 protein: CASSQHPASGQETQYF. CDR3 DNA sequence: TGCGCCAGCAGCCAGCATCCCGCGAGCGGCCAAGAGACCCAGTACTTC.

A remark on this clone: An end of the junction differs from the germline gene, which may be a read error. The V call is TRBV7-9, the J call TRBJ1-1; no definite D call. Germline-derived CDR1 and CDR2 are SEHNR and FQNEAQ (reference sequence). The CDR3 has 14 residues. CDR3 sequence: CASSLAGSRTEAFF. The CDR3 DNA is TGTGCCAGCAGCCTAGCGGGGAGTCGGACTGAAGCTTTCTTT.

This clone has just a few counts. The rearrangement links TRBV11-3 to TRBJ2-5; D might be TRBD2 (5 bases). The CDR3 spans 13 residues. Germline V gene data show CDR1 as SGHNT and CDR2 as YENEEA. Trimming shortened V by 3 bases and J by 1 base, and 6 bases separated the two germline ends. CDR3 sequence (DNA): TGTGCCAGCAGCTTGGGGAGCCAAGAGACCCAGTACTTC. It specifies CASSLGSQETQYF.

V usage is TRBV4-1 and J usage is TRBJ1-5; D gene ambiguous. V lost 0 bases to trimming and J lost 2 bases, with 29 bases between them. CDR3 size: 22 residues. Germline assignment: CDR1 MGHRA and CDR2 YSYEKL. DNA of the CDR3: TGCGCCAGCAGCCAAGATCTATTTGGTTCATTGGGTAGATCGTTGGGCAATCAGCCCCAGCATTTT. As protein: CASSQDLFGSLGRSLGNQPQHF.

The V and J genes are TRBV7-2 and TRBJ1-4, with D perhaps TRBD1 (5 bases). V was shortened by 5 bases and J by 8 bases, with 12 bases between the two germline ends. CDR1 and CDR2 (germline): SGHTA, FQGNSA. CDR3 length: 13 amino acids. CDR3 loop: CASSPGPREKLFF. Here the CDR3 DNA reads TGTGCCAGCAGCCCGGGGCCGAGGGAAAAACTGTTTTTT.

The rearrangement links TRBV7-9 to TRBJ1-2, with no clear D. V dropped 8 bases and J dropped 8 bases, with 15 bases sitting between them. CDR3 length: 12 residues. Germline CDR1 SEHNR, CDR2 FQNEAQ (reference sequence). Here the CDR3 reads CASRELRGGYTF. The CDR3 nucleotides are TGTGCCAGCCGGGAACTACGCGGGGGCTACACCTTC.